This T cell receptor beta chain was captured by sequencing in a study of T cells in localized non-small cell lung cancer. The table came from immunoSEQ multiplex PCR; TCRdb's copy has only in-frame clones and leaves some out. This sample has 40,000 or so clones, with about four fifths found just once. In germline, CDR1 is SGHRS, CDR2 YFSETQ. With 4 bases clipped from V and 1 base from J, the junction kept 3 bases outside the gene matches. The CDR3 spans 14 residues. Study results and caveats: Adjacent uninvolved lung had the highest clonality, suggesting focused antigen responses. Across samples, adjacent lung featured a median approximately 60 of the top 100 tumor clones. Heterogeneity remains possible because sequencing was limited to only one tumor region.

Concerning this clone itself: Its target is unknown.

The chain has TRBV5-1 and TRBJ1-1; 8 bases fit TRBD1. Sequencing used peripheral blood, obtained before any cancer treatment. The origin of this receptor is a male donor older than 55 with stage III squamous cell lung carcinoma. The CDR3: CASSPGTGNTEAFF. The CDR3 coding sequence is TGCGCCAGCAGCCCGGGGACAGGGAACACTGAAGCTTTCTTT.